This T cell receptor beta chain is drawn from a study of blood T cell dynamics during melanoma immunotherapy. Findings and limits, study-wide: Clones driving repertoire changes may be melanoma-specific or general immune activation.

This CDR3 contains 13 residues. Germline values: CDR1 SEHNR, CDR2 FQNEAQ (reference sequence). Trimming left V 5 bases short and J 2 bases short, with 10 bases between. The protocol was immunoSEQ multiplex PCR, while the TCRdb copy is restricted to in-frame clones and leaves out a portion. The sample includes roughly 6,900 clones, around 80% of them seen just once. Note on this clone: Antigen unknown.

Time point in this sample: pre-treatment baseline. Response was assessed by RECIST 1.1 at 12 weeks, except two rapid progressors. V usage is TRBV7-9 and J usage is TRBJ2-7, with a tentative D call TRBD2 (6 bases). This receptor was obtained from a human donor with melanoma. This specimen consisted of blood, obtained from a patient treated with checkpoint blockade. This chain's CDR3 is CASSQGGTYEQYF. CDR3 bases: TGTGCCAGCAGCCAGGGAGGCACCTACGAGCAGTACTTC.